These 17 T cell receptor beta chains share one sample of origin, sequenced in a study of cytomegalovirus exposure and HLA in healthy donors. PCR amplification relied on 60 Vbeta primers (plus 13 Jbeta primers). Using immunoSEQ multiplex PCR, the repertoire was profiled, and TCRdb retains in-frame clones only, with some absent. Among tens of thousands of clones, 76% were seen once, and the ten largest hold roughly 1.3%. Sequences were obtained from PBMCs. These receptors were taken from a male donor in good health and CMV-seronegative.

The gene calls are TRBV4-3 and TRBJ2-3; 7 positions agree with TRBD2. After removal of 0 bases from V and 4 bases from J, the junction contained 4 bases not matched to a gene. CDR1 is LGHNA, CDR2 YSLEER, per germline. The CDR3 has 15 residues. CDR3 bases: TGCGCCAGCAGCCAAGATAGGGGAGGGGCAGATACGCAGTATTTT. Translated, it gives CASSQDRGGADTQYF.

The chain recombines TRBV9 with TRBJ1-6, with D possibly TRBD1 on 6 matching bases. Germline V gene data show CDR1 as SGDLS and CDR2 as YYNGEE. The CDR3 is made up of 13 amino acids. The V end was cut by 3 bases, the J end by 7 bases, with 8 bases between. The CDR3 DNA follows: TGTGCCAGCAGCGCCGACAGGAATTCACCCCTCCACTTT. This translates into CASSADRNSPLHF.

A remark on this clone: Its ends do not fully match the called genes, so a read error is possible. This rearrangement joins TRBV4-3 to TRBJ2-7, with TRBD2 identical over 12 bases. This CDR3 contains 17 residues. Germline CDR1 is LGHNA and CDR2 is YSLEER. Here the CDR3 DNA reads TGCGCCAGCAGCCACCGACTAGCGGGAGAGTTGGTCTACGAGCGGTACTTC. Protein product: CASSHRLAGELVYERYF.

The genes are TRBV15 and TRBJ1-4; 7 bases fit TRBD1. The germline V gene has CDR1 LNHNV and CDR2 YYDKDF (reference sequence). The CDR3 contains 16 residues. Unmatched junction bases numbered 6, after V lost 0 bases and J lost 5 bases. The CDR3 DNA reads TGTGCCACCAGCAGAGAGAGGGACAGTTCGAATGAAAAACTGTTTTTT. As protein: CATSRERDSSNEKLFF. Filled out from reference TRBV15 and TRBJ1-4, the complete variable domain reads DAMVIQNPRYQVTQFGKPVTLSCSQTLNHNVMYWYQQKSSQAPKLLFHYYDKDFNNEADTPDNFQSRRPNTSFCFLDIRSPGLGDTAMYLCATSRERDSSNEKLFFGSGTQLSVL.

This clone has more than one count but fewer than ten. The CDR3 loop reads CASSLGALERVTGELFF. The DNA for the CDR3 is TGTGCCAGCAGCTTGGGGGCTCTAGAGAGGGTCACCGGGGAGCTGTTTTTT. V and J are TRBV5-5 and TRBJ2-2; possibly TRBD2 for D (5 bases). Germline V CDR1 and CDR2: SGHKS, YYEKEE (reference sequence). The CDR3 sequence is 17 residues long. Trimming removed 0 bases from V and 4 bases from J, with 16 bases in between.

About this clone: The identical CDR3 is also encoded by other nucleotide sequences in the sample. The rearrangement joins TRBV5-1 to TRBJ2-1; D unresolved. CDR1 SGHRS and CDR2 YFSETQ come from the germline V gene. Trimming left V 0 bases short and J 6 bases short, with 10 bases between. This CDR3 has 14 amino acids. CDR3: CASSLGAGGNEQFF. The DNA of the CDR3 is TGCGCCAGCAGCTTGGGGGCCGGTGGCAATGAGCAGTTCTTC.

V is TRBV7-2 and J is TRBJ1-4, with D perhaps TRBD1 (5 bases). The V and J ends lost 1 base and 6 bases respectively, with 15 bases between them. This CDR3 comprises 16 residues. Per germline, CDR1 SGHTA and CDR2 FQGNSA. DNA of the CDR3: TGTGCCAGCAGCTTAGTTTACGGGGGGAAGGATGAAAAACTGTTTTTT. It specifies CASSLVYGGKDEKLFF.

This sequence joins TRBV4-1 and TRBJ1-6; 10 bases line up with TRBD1. Germline trimming cut 5 bases from V and 4 bases from J; bases unmatched to any gene: 8. The V gene's germline CDR1 is MGHRA and CDR2 YSYEKL. The CDR3 totals 17 residues. The chain's CDR3 is CASSKGQGWLYNSPLHF. The CDR3 DNA sequence: TGCGCCAGCAGCAAGGGACAGGGGTGGTTGTATAATTCACCCCTCCACTTT.

The chain is built from TRBV19 and TRBJ1-1; the D is unclear. Germline V CDR1 and CDR2: LNHDA, SQIVND (reference sequence). This CDR3 has 13 residues. V was pared by 6 bases and J by 0 bases, with 8 bases between. This chain's CDR3 is CASSQYMNTEAFF. In DNA, the CDR3 is TGTGCCAGTAGCCAGTACATGAACACTGAAGCTTTCTTT.

V gene TRBV28 combines with J gene TRBJ2-3, with D possibly matching TRBD2 (7 bases). The V gene lost 6 bases and the J gene lost 4 bases, with 23 bases spanning the gap. Germline CDR1 MDHEN, CDR2 SYDVKM. This CDR3 comprises 17 residues. The CDR3 loop reads CASSPLRGGQGADTQYF. For the CDR3, the DNA is TGTGCCAGCAGCCCCTTACGCGGGGGCCAGGGAGCAGATACGCAGTATTTT.

This clone was recorded a few times. The chain joins TRBV7-9 to TRBJ2-3; D perhaps matches TRBD2 (5 bases). From germline, CDR1 is SEHNR and CDR2 FQNEAQ (reference sequence). The length of the CDR3 is 14 residues. V gave up 2 bases and J gave up 4 bases, with 10 bases separating them. CDR3 in amino acids: CASSLNGVADTQYF. The CDR3 nucleotides are TGTGCCAGCAGCTTAAACGGGGTCGCAGATACGCAGTATTTT.

The chain carries TRBV19 and TRBJ1-4; 10 positions agree with TRBD1. The CDR3 covers 14 residues. The J segment lost 7 bases and the V segment lost 6 bases, leaving 5 bases of the junction unmatched. Germline V lookup: CDR1 LNHDA, CDR2 SQIVND (reference sequence). DNA for the CDR3: TGTGCCAGTAGGGGACAGGGGTTATTTGAAAAACTGTTTTTT. Translation: CASRGQGLFEKLFF.

The rearrangement joins TRBV9 to TRBJ2-1, with 8 bases identical to TRBD2. The CDR3 runs to 15 residues. V lost 2 bases to trimming and J lost 8 bases; unmatched junction nucleotides: 9. Germline V gene data show CDR1 as SGDLS and CDR2 as YYNGEE. This chain's CDR3 is CASSVSGTSYYEQFF. For the CDR3, the DNA is TGTGCCAGCAGCGTTTCCGGGACTAGTTACTATGAGCAGTTCTTC.

This rearrangement joins TRBV2 to TRBJ2-5, with 7 bases that match TRBD2. The CDR3 is 13 residues long. The trim removed 5 bases at V and 3 bases at J, leaving 3 bases unmatched. CDR1 SNHLY and CDR2 FYNNEI come from the germline V gene. CDR3 DNA: TGTGCCAGCAGTTTCGGGGGGAAAGAGACCCAGTACTTC. Translating gives CASSFGGKETQYF.

The chain uses TRBV6-5 and TRBJ1-2; D gene unclear. The CDR3 has 14 residues. Germline CDR1 MNHEY, CDR2 SVGAGI. V was cut by 0 bases and J by 1 base, with 6 bases left in between. The CDR3 spells CASSYSRGNYGYTF. The CDR3 DNA reads as TGTGCCAGCAGTTACTCTAGAGGTAACTATGGCTACACCTTC.

The table lists this clone with a count of one. The rearrangement uses TRBV7-2 and TRBJ2-7, with 9 nucleotides matching TRBD1. Germline assignment: CDR1 SGHTA and CDR2 FQGNSA. CDR3 size: 14 residues. The ends lost 5 bases at V and 2 bases at J; junction bases unmatched: 4. The CDR3 is CASSTTGGPYEQYF. The DNA of the CDR3 is TGTGCCAGCAGCACCACAGGGGGCCCCTACGAGCAGTACTTC.

On this clone: An end of the junction differs from the germline gene, which may be a read error. V usage is TRBV7-7 and J usage is TRBJ2-2; weak D call: TRBD1 (6 bases). Germline V gives CDR1 SSHAT, CDR2 FNYEAQ (reference sequence). This CDR3 region has 15 residues. CDR3 sequence reads: CASSPGHTNTGELFF. CDR3 in DNA: TGTGCTAGCAGCCCGGGACACACGAACACCGGGGAGCTGTTTTTT. Complete variable domain (other parts from reference TRBV7-7 and TRBJ2-2): GAGVSQSPRYKVTKRGQDVTLRCDPISSHATLYWYQQALGQGPEFLTYFNYEAQPDKSGLPSDRFSAERPEGSISTLTIQRTEQRDSAMYRCASSPGHTNTGELFFGEGSRLTVL.